Listed here are 8 T cell receptor beta chains from one sample, sequenced in a study of control samples from healthy donors and cancer patients. Assay used: immunoSEQ multiplex PCR; TCRdb lists only in-frame clones, some missing. This sample has approximately 94,000 clones, with 65% to 85% found just once. The sample was PBMCs. The receptors come from a man in his sixties or seventies with lung cancer.

This clone was observed once. J is TRBJ2-6 and V is TRBV9; tentative D call: TRBD1 (6 bases). V was shortened by 3 bases and J by 2 bases, with 9 bases between the two germline ends. Germline values: CDR1 SGDLS, CDR2 YYNGEE. This CDR3 has 15 amino acids. The CDR3 nucleotides read TGTGCCAGCAGCGCAGGGGTAACTGGGGCCAACGTCCTGACTTTC. Translating gives CASSAGVTGANVLTF. Supplemented by reference TRBV9 and TRBJ2-6, the full variable domain reads DSGVTQTPKHLITATGQRVTLRCSPRSGDLSVYWYQQSLDQGLQFLIQYYNGEERAKGNILERFSAQQFPDLHSELNLSSLELGDSALYFCASSAGVTGANVLTFGAGSRLTVL.

Turning to this clone: Other DNA sequences in this sample translate to the same CDR3. V is TRBV7-2 and J is TRBJ2-7; 8 bases line up with TRBD1. CDR1 SGHTA and CDR2 FQGNSA come from the germline V gene. With V trimmed by 2 bases and J by 4 bases, 7 bases remained unmatched. The CDR3 covers 15 residues. The CDR3 nucleotides are TGTGCCAGCAGCTTAAGAGCAGGGGGCTTATACGAGCAGTACTTC. Translated: CASSLRAGGLYEQYF.

Of note for this clone: Within the sample, other DNA sequences also encode this same CDR3. The chain couples TRBV7-9 to TRBJ2-2; D gene unclear. Trimming stripped 4 bases from V and 2 bases from J, with 5 bases between. Germline CDR1 reads SEHNR; CDR2 reads FQNEAQ (reference sequence). The CDR3 loop spans 13 amino acids. Written as DNA, the CDR3 is TGTGCCAGCAGCTCAGTCAACACCGGGGAGCTGTTTTTT. It is translated as CASSSVNTGELFF.

The chain joins TRBV7-9 to TRBJ1-1; D remains unclear. The CDR3 is 14 amino acids. Trimming stripped 2 bases from V and 1 base from J, with 8 bases between. In germline, CDR1 is SEHNR, CDR2 FQNEAQ (reference sequence). The CDR3 loop reads CASSLNAGNTEAFF. CDR3 DNA sequence: TGTGCCAGCAGCTTAAATGCAGGGAACACTGAAGCTTTCTTT.

The rearrangement uses TRBV5-1 and TRBJ1-4, with D hard to call. The CDR3 covers 16 residues. The V end was cut by 3 bases, the J end by 0 bases, with 12 bases between. CDR1 and CDR2 from the germline V gene are SGHRS and YFSETQ. The DNA for the CDR3 is TGCGCCAGCAGCTGGAAAGACACTTCAACTAATGAAAAACTGTTTTTT. Amino acid sequence: CASSWKDTSTNEKLFF.

The J gene is TRBJ1-2, the V gene TRBV6-5; 7 nucleotides line up with TRBD1. This CDR3 is built from 15 residues. From germline, CDR1 is MNHEY and CDR2 SVGAGI. V gave up 6 bases and J gave up 4 bases; unmatched junction bases: 11. The CDR3 DNA reads TGTGCCAGCAGGGAGACAGGGAGGTCTGGCTATGGCTACACCTTC. Its translation: CASRETGRSGYGYTF.

CDR3 sequence: CASSEFSGVISYEQYF. The CDR3 region has the DNA TGCGCCAGCAGTGAGTTTAGCGGGGTTATCTCCTACGAGCAGTACTTC. The chain carries TRBV10-2 and TRBJ2-7; 8 nucleotides agree with TRBD2. The trim removed 1 base at V and 0 bases at J, leaving 5 bases unmatched. The CDR3 is made up of 16 amino acids. Germline lookup yields CDR1 WSHSY and CDR2 SAAADI.

This chain links TRBV18 with TRBJ2-3, with a weak D call TRBD1 (5 bases). The V gene lost 2 bases and the J gene lost 2 bases, with 11 bases spanning the gap. Germline CDR1 KGHSH, CDR2 LQKENI. This CDR3 contains 15 residues. The CDR3 bases are TGTGCCAGCTCACCATTGTCAGGGTACACAGATACGCAGTATTTT. It codes for CASSPLSGYTDTQYF.